The 21 T cell receptor beta chains given below trace back to one sample, sequenced in a study of PD-L1 blockade in urothelial cancer. Noted time point: pretreatment peripheral blood. Some clones are missing from TCRdb's copy, which holds only in-frame ones; the method was immunoSEQ multiplex PCR. The sample holds over 45,000 clones; roughly 86% are singletons and the top ten take over 20%. The source was PBMCs, collected around atezolizumab (anti-PD-L1) treatment. The origin of the receptors is a man in his 60s with urothelial cancer.

The V gene is TRBV27, the J gene TRBJ1-2, with 8 bases aligning to TRBD1. Germline V gene sequence: CDR1 MNHEY, CDR2 SMNVEV (reference sequence). The ends lost 6 bases at V and 8 bases at J; junction bases unmatched: 17. CDR3 length: 16 amino acids. The chain's CDR3 is CASRAAGGFPPGGYTF. The DNA of the CDR3 is TGTGCCAGCAGGGCGGCAGGGGGCTTTCCTCCCGGCGGCTACACCTTC.

J is TRBJ1-1 and V is TRBV25-1; D unclear. Per the germline V gene, CDR1 is MGHDK and CDR2 is SYGVNS. This CDR3 has 13 residues. V dropped 5 bases and J dropped 4 bases, with 11 bases sitting between them. CDR3 bases: TGTGCCAGCAGTCTCGAGGTGCTCACTGAAGCTTTCTTT. It specifies CASSLEVLTEAFF.

This chain connects TRBV7-3 to TRBJ1-1, with 8 bases aligning to TRBD1. Germline V gives CDR1 SGHTA, CDR2 FQGTGA. CDR3 length: 16 residues. Trimming removed 5 bases from V and 1 base from J; junction bases left unmatched: 9. The CDR3 coding sequence is TGTGCCAGCAGCCTCTACAGGGGGGGATCGAACACTGAAGCTTTCTTT. It codes for CASSLYRGGSNTEAFF. Drawing the rest from reference TRBV7-3 and TRBJ1-1, the complete variable domain is GAGVSQTPSNKVTEKGKYVELRCDPISGHTALYWYRQSLGQGPEFLIYFQGTGAADDSGLPNDRFFAVRPEGSVSTLKIQRTERGDSAVYLCASSLYRGGSNTEAFFGQGTRLTVV.

This clone was picked up one time. The chain combines TRBV5-1 with TRBJ2-7, with 7 positions matching TRBD2. CDR1 is SGHRS, CDR2 YFSETQ, per germline. CDR3 length equals 16 residues. V dropped 2 bases and J dropped 4; count of bases not matched to a gene: 12. The CDR3 DNA sequence: TGCGCCAGCAGCTTTCCTCAACCGGGAGGAGGTTACGAGCAGTACTTC. It is translated as CASSFPQPGGGYEQYF. The whole variable domain, remainder taken from reference TRBV5-1 and TRBJ2-7, is KAGVTQTPRYLIKTRGQQVTLSCSPISGHRSVSWYQQTPGQGLQFLFEYFSETQRNKGNFPGRFSGRQFSNSRSEMNVSTLELGDSALYLCASSFPQPGGGYEQYFGPGTRLTVT.

This chain connects TRBV5-1 to TRBJ1-1; 8 bases match TRBD1. Germline-derived CDR1 and CDR2 are SGHRS and YFSETQ. The J segment lost 4 bases and the V segment lost 4 bases, leaving 9 bases of the junction unmatched. This CDR3 comprises 15 residues. CDR3 DNA: TGCGCCAGCAGCGGGACGACAGGGGCTGGCACTGAAGCTTTCTTT. Encoded protein: CASSGTTGAGTEAFF.

This clone has just a few counts. This sequence joins TRBV25-1 and TRBJ1-1; TRBD1 matches 7 bases. The CDR3 spans 13 residues. Germline V gives CDR1 MGHDK, CDR2 SYGVNS. Trimming at V came to 6 bases and at J to 1 base, leaving 2 bases not matched to a gene. The CDR3 protein is CASRRQGNTEAFF. For the CDR3, the DNA is TGTGCCAGCAGGAGACAGGGGAACACTGAAGCTTTCTTT.

This rearrangement joins TRBV19 to TRBJ1-4, with 9 bases aligning to TRBD1. CDR1 and CDR2 from the germline V gene are LNHDA and SQIVND (reference sequence). CDR3 length equals 14 residues. V lost 7 bases, J lost 8 bases, and 8 bases stayed unmatched. The CDR3 sequence is CASTTGQGFEKLFF. CDR3 coding DNA: TGTGCCAGTACGACCGGACAGGGGTTCGAAAAACTGTTTTTT. Using reference TRBV19 and TRBJ1-4 for the parts outside the CDR3, the full variable domain is DGGITQSPKYLFRKEGQNVTLSCEQNLNHDAMYWYRQDPGQGLRLIYYSQIVNDFQKGDIAEGYSVSREKKESFPLTVTSAQKNPTAFYLCASTTGQGFEKLFFGSGTQLSVL.

The chain's CDR3 is CASSTRQGPIYEQYF. CDR3 DNA: TGCGCCAGCAGCACCCGACAGGGTCCCATCTACGAGCAGTACTTC. The chain recombines TRBV5-1 with TRBJ2-7, with 7 bases identical to TRBD1. Losses at the gene ends were 4 bases for V and 3 bases for J; bases not matched to a gene: 10. Germline lookup yields CDR1 SGHRS and CDR2 YFSETQ. The CDR3 contains 15 residues.

The rearrangement links TRBV9 to TRBJ1-1, with no clear D. Trimming took off 4 bases at V and 0 bases at J, with 22 bases between the two ends. This CDR3 is 18 amino acids long. Germline V CDR1 and CDR2: SGDLS, YYNGEE. The DNA for the CDR3 is TGTGCCAGCAGCTTTTCACTTTCCAACCCCCCTTTGAACACTGAAGCTTTCTTT. Its protein product is CASSFSLSNPPLNTEAFF.

The chain joins TRBV5-5 to TRBJ2-1; TRBD2 matches 12 bases. Germline values: CDR1 SGHKS, CDR2 YYEKEE (reference sequence). Germline trimming cut 4 bases from V and 5 bases from J; bases unmatched to any gene: 4. CDR3 length: 15 residues. CDR3 DNA: TGTGCCAGCAGCCTGACTAGCGGGAGAAACAATGAGCAGTTCTTC. Encoded protein: CASSLTSGRNNEQFF.

The rearrangement joins TRBV27 to TRBJ2-7; D might be TRBD2 (6 bases). Germline V lookup: CDR1 MNHEY, CDR2 SMNVEV (reference sequence). The CDR3 is 15 amino acids. Trimming removed 6 bases at V and 1 base at J, with 16 bases between. The CDR3 region has the DNA TGTGCCAGCAGCAAGGACGGGAGACTATCCTACGAGCAGTACTTC. It yields the protein CASSKDGRLSYEQYF.

In its sample, this clone was seen once. The chain joins TRBV6-5 to TRBJ1-4; 11 bases line up with TRBD1. This CDR3 has 15 amino acids. Losses at the gene ends were 5 bases for V and 7 bases for J; bases not matched to a gene: 6. Germline lookup yields CDR1 MNHEY and CDR2 SVGAGI. This chain's CDR3 is CASSRGTGGGEKLFF. Here the CDR3 DNA reads TGTGCCAGCAGTAGGGGGACAGGGGGAGGTGAAAAACTGTTTTTT.

This rearrangement joins TRBV15 to TRBJ1-5, with D perhaps TRBD1 (5 bases). Trimming shortened V by 5 bases and J by 6 bases, and 17 bases separated the two germline ends. CDR3 length equals 15 residues. Germline CDR1 LNHNV, CDR2 YYDKDF (reference sequence). The DNA for the CDR3 is TGTGCCACCAGCGGGGGGGGGATTAGGTCTCAGCCCCAGCATTTT. Translating it yields CATSGGGIRSQPQHF.

This chain uses TRBV5-4 with TRBJ1-4, with TRBD1 identical over 11 bases. The junction had 2 bases not matched to a gene; V was cut back by 4 bases and J by 0 bases. CDR3 length equals 16 residues. CDR1 SGHNT and CDR2 YYREEE come from the germline V gene (reference sequence). Here the CDR3 reads CASSGGQGATNEKLFF. The CDR3 DNA reads TGTGCCAGCAGCGGGGGACAGGGGGCAACTAATGAAAAACTGTTTTTT. Variable domain in full (rest from reference TRBV5-4 and TRBJ1-4): ETGVTQSPTHLIKTRGQQVTLRCSSQSGHNTVSWYQQALGQGPQFIFQYYREEENGRGNFPPRFSGLQFPNYSSELNVNALELDDSALYLCASSGGQGATNEKLFFGSGTQLSVL.

The chain combines TRBV7-9 with TRBJ1-1; possibly TRBD1 for D (5 bases). The CDR3 is made up of 15 amino acids. Trimming left V 0 bases short and J 2 bases short, with 10 bases between. Germline-derived CDR1 and CDR2 are SEHNR and FQNEAQ (reference sequence). For the CDR3, the DNA is TGTGCCAGCAGCTTAGCGCAGGGTTTTAACACTGAAGCTTTCTTT. The encoded protein is CASSLAQGFNTEAFF. The full variable domain, its missing parts supplied by reference TRBV7-9 and TRBJ1-1, is DTGVSQNPRHKITKRGQNVTFRCDPISEHNRLYWYRQTLGQGPEFLTYFQNEAQLEKSRLLSDRFSAERPKGSFSTLEIQRTEQGDSAMYLCASSLAQGFNTEAFFGQGTRLTVV.

This sequence joins TRBV18 and TRBJ2-7; D is uncertain. Trimming shortened V by 2 bases and J by 3 bases, and 5 bases separated the two germline ends. The CDR3 sequence is 12 residues long. Germline lookup yields CDR1 KGHSH and CDR2 LQKENI. The CDR3 DNA reads TGTGCCAGCTCACCATCAGACTACGAGCAGTACTTC. It specifies CASSPSDYEQYF.

V is TRBV7-2 and J is TRBJ1-1, with 8 nucleotides matching TRBD1. The CDR3 has 15 residues. Trimming took 5 bases from V and 4 from J; bases not matched to a gene: 9. From germline, CDR1 is SGHTA and CDR2 FQGNSA. The CDR3 loop reads CASSPRTGRVTEAFF. CDR3 DNA sequence: TGTGCCAGCAGCCCAAGGACAGGGAGAGTCACTGAAGCTTTCTTT.

V gene TRBV27 combines with J gene TRBJ1-4; D ambiguous. V was trimmed by 5 bases and J by 8 bases, leaving 15 bases between them. Germline V CDR1 and CDR2: MNHEY, SMNVEV (reference sequence). This CDR3 is 14 amino acids long. Written as DNA, the CDR3 is TGTGCCAGCAGTCCAATACCGGGTACCGAAAAACTGTTTTTT. It yields the protein CASSPIPGTEKLFF.

The J gene is TRBJ2-7, the V gene TRBV5-1, with TRBD1 matching over 9 bases. The CDR3 runs 18 residues. Germline-derived CDR1 and CDR2 are SGHRS and YFSETQ. V lost 4 bases, J lost 0 bases, and 14 bases stayed unmatched. CDR3 bases: TGCGCCAGCAGCCGTGTTTCCGGACAGGGGCGCGACTCCTACGAGCAGTACTTC. Translation gives CASSRVSGQGRDSYEQYF.

The chain recombines TRBV7-9 with TRBJ1-1; the D gene is possibly TRBD1 (6 bases). Trimming removed 2 bases from V and 7 bases from J, with 14 bases in between. Germline CDR1 is SEHNR and CDR2 is FQNEAQ (reference sequence). The CDR3 covers 14 residues. The CDR3 here is CASSLRAGEDEAFF. Here the CDR3 DNA reads TGTGCCAGCAGCTTAAGGGCAGGGGAAGATGAAGCTTTCTTT.

The rearrangement joins TRBV5-5 to TRBJ2-7, with 8 bases fitting TRBD1. Germline CDR1 and CDR2: SGHKS and YYEKEE (reference sequence). The CDR3 consists of 15 residues. V trimming: 3 bases; J trimming: 6 bases; junction bases outside the gene matches: 11. CDR3 amino acids: CASSSAGGAMGEQYF. The CDR3 bases are TGTGCCAGCAGCTCCGCAGGGGGCGCGATGGGCGAGCAGTACTTC.